This T cell receptor (beta chain) originates from a study of T cell responses to AZD1222 COVID-19 vaccine. Profiled with immunoSEQ multiplex PCR; TCRdb holds only in-frame clones, not every one. The profile shows 75,000 to 95,000 clones, approximately 89% of them singletons. The sequence came from an adult who received the AZD1222 COVID-19 vaccine. The specimen was peripheral blood, collected 28 days after the second AZD1222 dose.

The CDR3 loop is CASSPMLSSYNEQFF. CDR3 coding DNA: TGTGCCAGCAGCCCCATGTTAAGCTCCTACAATGAGCAGTTCTTC. This chain uses TRBV9 with TRBJ2-1; D call uncertain. CDR1 is SGDLS and CDR2 is YYNGEE in the germline V gene. Trimming shortened V by 4 bases and J by 0 bases, and 11 bases separated the two germline ends. This CDR3 spans 15 amino acids.